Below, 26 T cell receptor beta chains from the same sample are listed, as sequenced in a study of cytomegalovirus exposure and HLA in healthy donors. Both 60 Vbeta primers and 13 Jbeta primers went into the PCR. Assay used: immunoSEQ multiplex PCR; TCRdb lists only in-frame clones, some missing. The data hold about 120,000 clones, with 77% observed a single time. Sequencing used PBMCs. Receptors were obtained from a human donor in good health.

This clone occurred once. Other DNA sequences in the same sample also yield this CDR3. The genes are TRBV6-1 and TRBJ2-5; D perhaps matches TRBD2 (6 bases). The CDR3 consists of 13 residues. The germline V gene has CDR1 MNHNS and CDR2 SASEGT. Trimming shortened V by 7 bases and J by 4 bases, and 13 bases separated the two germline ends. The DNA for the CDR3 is TGTGCCAGCACGGGGGAGTTGGGAGAGACCCAGTACTTC. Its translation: CASTGELGETQYF.

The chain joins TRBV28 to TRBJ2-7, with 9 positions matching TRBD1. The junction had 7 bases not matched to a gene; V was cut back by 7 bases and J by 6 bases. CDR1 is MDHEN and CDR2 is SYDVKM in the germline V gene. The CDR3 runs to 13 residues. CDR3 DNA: TGTGCCAGCACCGGGACAGGGCTCGGCGAGCAGTACTTC. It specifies CASTGTGLGEQYF.

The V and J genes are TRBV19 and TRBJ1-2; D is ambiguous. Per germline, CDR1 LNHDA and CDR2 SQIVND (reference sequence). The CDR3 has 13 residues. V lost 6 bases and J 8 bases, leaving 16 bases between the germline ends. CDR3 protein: CASSAQIGGGYTF. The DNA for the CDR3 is TGTGCCAGTAGCGCCCAGATCGGCGGGGGCTACACCTTC. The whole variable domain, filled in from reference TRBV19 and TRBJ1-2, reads DGGITQSPKYLFRKEGQNVTLSCEQNLNHDAMYWYRQDPGQGLRLIYYSQIVNDFQKGDIAEGYSVSREKKESFPLTVTSAQKNPTAFYLCASSAQIGGGYTFGSGTRLTVV.

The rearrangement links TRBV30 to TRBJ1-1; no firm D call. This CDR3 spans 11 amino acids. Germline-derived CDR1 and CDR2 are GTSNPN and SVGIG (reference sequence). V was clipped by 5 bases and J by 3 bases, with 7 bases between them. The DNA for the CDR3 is TGTGCCTGGTCGGGGTACACTGAAGCTTTCTTT. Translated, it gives CAWSGYTEAFF.

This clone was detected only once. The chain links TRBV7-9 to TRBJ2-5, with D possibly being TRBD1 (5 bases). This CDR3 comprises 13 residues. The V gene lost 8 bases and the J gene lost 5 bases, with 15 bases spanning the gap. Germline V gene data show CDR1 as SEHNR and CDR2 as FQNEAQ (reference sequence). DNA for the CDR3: TGTGCCAGCGTCCCTCAGGCAGGGGAGACCCAGTACTTC. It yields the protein CASVPQAGETQYF.

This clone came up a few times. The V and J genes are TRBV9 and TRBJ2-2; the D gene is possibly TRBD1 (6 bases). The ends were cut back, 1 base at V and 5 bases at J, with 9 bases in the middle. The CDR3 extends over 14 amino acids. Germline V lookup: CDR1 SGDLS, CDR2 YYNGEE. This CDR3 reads CASSVLGGTGELFF. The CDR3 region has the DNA TGTGCCAGCAGCGTACTAGGGGGAACCGGGGAGCTGTTTTTT.

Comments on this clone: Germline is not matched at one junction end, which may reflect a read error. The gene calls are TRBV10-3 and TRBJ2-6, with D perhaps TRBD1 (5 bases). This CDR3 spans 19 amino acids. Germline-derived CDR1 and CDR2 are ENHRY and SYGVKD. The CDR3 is CAISESAGYPYSGANGLTF. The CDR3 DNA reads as TGTGCCATCAGTGAGTCGGCAGGGTACCCCTACTCTGGGGCCAACGGCCTGACTTTC.

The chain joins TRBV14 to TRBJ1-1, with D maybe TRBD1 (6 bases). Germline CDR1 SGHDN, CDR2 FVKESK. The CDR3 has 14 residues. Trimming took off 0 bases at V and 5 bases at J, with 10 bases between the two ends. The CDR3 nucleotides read TGTGCCAGCAGCCAAGATTTACAGGGTACTGAAGCTTTCTTT. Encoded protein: CASSQDLQGTEAFF.

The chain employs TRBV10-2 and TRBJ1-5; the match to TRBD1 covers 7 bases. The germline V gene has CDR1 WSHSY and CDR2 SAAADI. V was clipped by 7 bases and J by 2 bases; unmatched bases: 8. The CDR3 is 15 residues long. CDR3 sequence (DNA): TGCGCCAGCAATCCCGACAGGGCTGGCAATCAGCCCCAGCATTTT. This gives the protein CASNPDRAGNQPQHF.

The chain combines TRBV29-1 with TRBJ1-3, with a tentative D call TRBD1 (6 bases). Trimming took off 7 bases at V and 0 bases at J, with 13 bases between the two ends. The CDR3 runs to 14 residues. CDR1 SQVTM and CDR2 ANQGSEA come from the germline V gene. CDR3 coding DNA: TGCAGCGCTAATACAGGGAGCTCTGGAAACACCATATATTTT. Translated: CSANTGSSGNTIYF.

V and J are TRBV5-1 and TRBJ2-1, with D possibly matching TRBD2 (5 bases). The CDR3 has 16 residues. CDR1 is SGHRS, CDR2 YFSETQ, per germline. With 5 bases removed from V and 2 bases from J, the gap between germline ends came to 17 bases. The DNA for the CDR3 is TGCGCCAGCAGTGGATCCGGGATCGTGACCTACAATGAGCAGTTCTTC. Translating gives CASSGSGIVTYNEQFF.

In nucleotides, the CDR3 is TGTGCCAGCGCCCGAGGGCAGGGGAGTAATCCTGAGCAGTTCTTC. Translation: CASARGQGSNPEQFF. This chain uses TRBV25-1 with TRBJ2-1; weak D call: TRBD1 (6 bases). Germline CDR1 is MGHDK and CDR2 is SYGVNS. V dropped 8 bases and J dropped 9 bases, with 23 bases sitting between them. The CDR3 is made up of 15 amino acids.

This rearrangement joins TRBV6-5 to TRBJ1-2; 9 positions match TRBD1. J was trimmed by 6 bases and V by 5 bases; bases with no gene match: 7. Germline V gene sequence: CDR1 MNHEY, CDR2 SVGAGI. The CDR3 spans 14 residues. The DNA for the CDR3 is TGTGCCAGCAGTCGGGACAGGGAGACGGATGGCTACACCTTC. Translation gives CASSRDRETDGYTF.

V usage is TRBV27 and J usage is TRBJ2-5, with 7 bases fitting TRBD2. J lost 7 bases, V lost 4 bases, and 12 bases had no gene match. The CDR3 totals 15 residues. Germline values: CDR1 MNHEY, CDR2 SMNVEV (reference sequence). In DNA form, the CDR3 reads TGTGCCAGCAGTTATCGAGCGGGGAGGGAAGGGACCCAGTACTTC. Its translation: CASSYRAGREGTQYF.

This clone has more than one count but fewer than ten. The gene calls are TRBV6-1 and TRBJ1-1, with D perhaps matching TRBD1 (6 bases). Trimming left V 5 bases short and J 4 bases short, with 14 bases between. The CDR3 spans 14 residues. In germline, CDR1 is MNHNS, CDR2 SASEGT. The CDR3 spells CASSIQGVSTEAFF. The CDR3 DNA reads TGTGCCAGCAGTATACAGGGAGTCAGCACTGAAGCTTTCTTT.

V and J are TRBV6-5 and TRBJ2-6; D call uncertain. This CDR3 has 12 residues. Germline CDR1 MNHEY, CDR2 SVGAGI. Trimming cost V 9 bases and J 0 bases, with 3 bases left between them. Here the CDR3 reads CASHSGANVLTF. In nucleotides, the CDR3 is TGTGCCAGTCACTCTGGGGCCAACGTCCTGACTTTC.

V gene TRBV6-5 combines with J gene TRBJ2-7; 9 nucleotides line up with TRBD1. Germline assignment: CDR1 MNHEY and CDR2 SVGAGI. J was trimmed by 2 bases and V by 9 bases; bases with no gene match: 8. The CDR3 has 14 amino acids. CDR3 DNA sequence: TGTGCCAGTGAGGCGGGACAGGGAGCCTACGAGCAGTACTTC. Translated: CASEAGQGAYEQYF.

CDR3 residues: CASSVQDSLSDTQYF. CDR3 bases: TGTGCCAGCAGTGTCCAGGACTCCCTCTCTGATACGCAGTATTTT. The chain is built from TRBV6-1 and TRBJ2-3, with D possibly being TRBD2 (5 bases). Germline assignment: CDR1 MNHNS and CDR2 SASEGT. V dropped 4 bases and J dropped 6 bases, with 17 bases sitting between them. The CDR3 has 15 amino acids.

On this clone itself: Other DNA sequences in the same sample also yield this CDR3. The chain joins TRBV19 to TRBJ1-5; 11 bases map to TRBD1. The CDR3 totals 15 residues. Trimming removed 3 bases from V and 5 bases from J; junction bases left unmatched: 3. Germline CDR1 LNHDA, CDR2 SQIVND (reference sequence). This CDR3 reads CASSIVGQGDQPQHF. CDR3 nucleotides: TGTGCCAGTAGTATTGTGGGACAGGGGGATCAGCCCCAGCATTTT.

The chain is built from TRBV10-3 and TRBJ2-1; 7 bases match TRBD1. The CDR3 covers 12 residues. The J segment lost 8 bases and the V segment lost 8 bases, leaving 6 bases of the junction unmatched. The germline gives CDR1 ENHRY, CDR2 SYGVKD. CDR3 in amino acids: CAIEGQTHEQFF. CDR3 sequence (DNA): TGTGCCATCGAGGGACAGACCCATGAGCAGTTCTTC.

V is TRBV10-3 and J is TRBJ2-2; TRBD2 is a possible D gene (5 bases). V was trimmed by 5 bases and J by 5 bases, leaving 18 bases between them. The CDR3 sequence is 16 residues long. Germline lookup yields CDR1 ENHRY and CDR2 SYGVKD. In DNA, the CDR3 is TGTGCCATCAGTTCACGAGAGGTACGAGGGACCGGGGAGCTGTTTTTT. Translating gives CAISSREVRGTGELFF.

This CDR3 is CASSSQSTNYGYTF. The CDR3 DNA reads TGTGCCAGCAGCTCTCAGTCCACTAACTATGGCTACACCTTC. This chain uses TRBV7-9 with TRBJ1-2; D gene ambiguous. This CDR3 region has 14 residues. From germline, CDR1 is SEHNR and CDR2 FQNEAQ (reference sequence). Trimming took 4 bases from V and 0 from J, leaving 9 bases between them. The full variable domain, rest sourced from reference TRBV7-9 and TRBJ1-2, is DTGVSQNPRHKITKRGQNVTFRCDPISEHNRLYWYRQTLGQGPEFLTYFQNEAQLEKSRLLSDRFSAERPKGSFSTLEIQRTEQGDSAMYLCASSSQSTNYGYTFGSGTRLTVV.

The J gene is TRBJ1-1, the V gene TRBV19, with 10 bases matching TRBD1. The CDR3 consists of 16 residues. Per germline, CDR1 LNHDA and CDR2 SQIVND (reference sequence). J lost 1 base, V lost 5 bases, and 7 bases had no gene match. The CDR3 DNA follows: TGTGCCAGTAGTCCCGACCGGACAGGGGGGAACACTGAAGCTTTCTTT. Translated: CASSPDRTGGNTEAFF.

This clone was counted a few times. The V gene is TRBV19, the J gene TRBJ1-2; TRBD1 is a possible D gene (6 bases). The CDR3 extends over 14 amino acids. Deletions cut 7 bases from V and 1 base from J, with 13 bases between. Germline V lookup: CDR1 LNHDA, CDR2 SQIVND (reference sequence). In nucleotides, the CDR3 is TGTGCCAGTACCCGTGACAGGTATAACTATGGCTACACCTTC. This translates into CASTRDRYNYGYTF.

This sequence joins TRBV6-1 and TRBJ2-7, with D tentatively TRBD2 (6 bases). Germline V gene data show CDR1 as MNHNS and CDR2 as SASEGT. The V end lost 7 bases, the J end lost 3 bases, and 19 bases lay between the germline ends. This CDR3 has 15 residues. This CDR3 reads CASTEGAGTRYEQYF. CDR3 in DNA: TGTGCCAGCACCGAAGGGGCGGGAACGCGCTACGAGCAGTACTTC.

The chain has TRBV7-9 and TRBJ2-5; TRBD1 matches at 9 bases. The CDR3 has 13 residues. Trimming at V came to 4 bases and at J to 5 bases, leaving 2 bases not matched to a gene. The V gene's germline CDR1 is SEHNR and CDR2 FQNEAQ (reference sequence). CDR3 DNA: TGTGCCAGCAGCTGGACAGGGGTGGAGACCCAGTACTTC. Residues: CASSWTGVETQYF.